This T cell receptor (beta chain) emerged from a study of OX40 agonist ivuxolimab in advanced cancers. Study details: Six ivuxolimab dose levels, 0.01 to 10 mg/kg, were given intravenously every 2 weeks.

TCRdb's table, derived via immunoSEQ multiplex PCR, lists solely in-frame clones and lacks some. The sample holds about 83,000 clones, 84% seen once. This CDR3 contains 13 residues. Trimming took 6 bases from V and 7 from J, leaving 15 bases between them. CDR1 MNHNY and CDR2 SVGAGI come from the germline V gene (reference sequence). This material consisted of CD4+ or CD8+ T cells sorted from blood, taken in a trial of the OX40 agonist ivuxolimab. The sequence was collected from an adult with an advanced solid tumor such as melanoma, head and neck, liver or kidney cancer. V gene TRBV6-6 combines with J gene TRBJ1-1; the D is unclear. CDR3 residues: CASRQTLTNEAFF. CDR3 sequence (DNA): TGTGCCAGCAGACAGACCTTAACAAATGAAGCTTTCTTT.